This T cell receptor beta chain is from a study of T cell repertoires in cytomegalovirus infection. Background on the study: Indicated by public TCR beta signatures were CMV infection and matching HLA type. General study points: HLA-C-restricted TCR beta clonotypes specific for CMV led the ex vivo response. Carriers of CMV and the relevant HLA type were discriminated by public TCR beta frequency.

About this clonotype: Its antigen is still unknown.

TCRdb processed the reads anew with MiXCR; each CDR3 protein has one entry. The sample lists approximately 400,000 distinct CDR3 sequences; roughly 31% were seen once. Germline lookup yields CDR1 MNHNS and CDR2 SASEGT. V lost 2 bases and J lost 3; bases outside the gene matches: 9. The CDR3 extends over 18 amino acids. The chain couples TRBV6-1 to TRBJ2-2; TRBD1 matches at 10 bases. The sequenced sample was PBMCs. The sequence was obtained from a human donor in good health (CMV status not recorded). Some clones in this sample may be carry-over from other donors' samples. CDR3 amino acids: CASSESLDRGLDTGELFF. In DNA, the CDR3 is TGTGCCAGCAGTGAATCGCTAGACAGGGGGCTGGACACCGGGGAGCTGTTTTTT.